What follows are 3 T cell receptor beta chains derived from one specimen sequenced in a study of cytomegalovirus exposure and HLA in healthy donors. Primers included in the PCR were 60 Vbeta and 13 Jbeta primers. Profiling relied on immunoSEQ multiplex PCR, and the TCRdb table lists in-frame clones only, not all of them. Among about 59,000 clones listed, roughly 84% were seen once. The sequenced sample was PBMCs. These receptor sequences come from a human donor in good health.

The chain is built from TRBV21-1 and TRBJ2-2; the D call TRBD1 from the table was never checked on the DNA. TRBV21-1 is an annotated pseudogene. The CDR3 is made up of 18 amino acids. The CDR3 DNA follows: TGTGCCAGCAGCAAAGCTTCGTCTGACCAGGGCTCTGAGGGGGAGCTGTTTTTT. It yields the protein CASSKASSDQGSEGELFF.

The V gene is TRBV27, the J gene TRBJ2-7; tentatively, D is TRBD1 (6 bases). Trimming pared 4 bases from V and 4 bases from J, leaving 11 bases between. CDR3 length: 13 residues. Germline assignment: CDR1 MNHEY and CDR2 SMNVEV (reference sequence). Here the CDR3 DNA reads TGTGCCAGCAGTTCCGGGACACCTTACGAGCAGTACTTC. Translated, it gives CASSSGTPYEQYF.

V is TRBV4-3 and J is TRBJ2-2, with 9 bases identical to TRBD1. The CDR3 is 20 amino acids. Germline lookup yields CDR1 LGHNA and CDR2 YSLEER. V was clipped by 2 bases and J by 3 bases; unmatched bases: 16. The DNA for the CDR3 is TGCGCCAGCAGCCAAAGTTCAAGACCGGCGGGACAGGGACACACCGGGGAGCTGTTTTTT. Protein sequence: CASSQSSRPAGQGHTGELFF.